The 25 T cell receptor beta chains in this list originate from one sample, sequenced in a study of shared clonotypes between healthy human individuals. The assay was immunoSEQ multiplex PCR, and TCRdb's table has in-frame clones only and misses some. The sample includes 2 million to 2.5 million clones, approximately 94% seen only once; the top ten take over 0.1%. Material: naive CD4+ T cells sorted from blood. Subset denoted: CD45RA+ positively selected. The source of these receptors is a man between 18 and 29 years old in good health.

This clone was recorded only once. The V and J genes are TRBV11-2 and TRBJ2-6; no clear D. There are 15 residues in the CDR3. The V gene lost 1 base and the J gene lost 0 bases, with 4 bases spanning the gap. Germline V lookup: CDR1 SGHAT, CDR2 FQNNGV. DNA of the CDR3: TGTGCCAGCAGCTTAGGGCTCTCTGGGGCCAACGTCCTGACTTTC. It encodes CASSLGLSGANVLTF. The full variable domain, with the rest looked up from reference TRBV11-2 and TRBJ2-6, is EAGVAQSPRYKIIEKRQSVAFWCNPISGHATLYWYQQILGQGPKLLIQFQNNGVVDDSQLPKDRFSAERLKGVDSTLKIQPAKLEDSAVYLCASSLGLSGANVLTFGAGSRLTVL.

The J gene is TRBJ1-2, the V gene TRBV6-5; 7 nucleotides line up with TRBD1. J was trimmed by 5 bases and V by 6 bases; bases with no gene match: 6. This CDR3 region has 13 residues. The germline V gene has CDR1 MNHEY and CDR2 SVGAGI. The CDR3 DNA reads TGTGCCAGCAGACGACAGGGATTTTATGGCTACACCTTC. Amino acid sequence: CASRRQGFYGYTF.

About this clone: Other DNA sequences in the sample encode the same CDR3. The CDR3 reads CAWSAGGNVLTF. CDR3 DNA: TGTGCCTGGAGTGCGGGAGGCAACGTCCTGACTTTC. The J gene is TRBJ2-6, the V gene TRBV30; 7 bases match TRBD2. The trim removed 1 base at V and 9 bases at J, leaving 0 bases unmatched. The CDR3 extends over 12 amino acids. Germline lookup yields CDR1 GTSNPN and CDR2 SVGIG (reference sequence).

This chain uses TRBV28 with TRBJ2-7; TRBD1 matches at 10 bases. Germline CDR1 reads MDHEN; CDR2 reads SYDVKM. This CDR3 comprises 16 residues. The V gene end was trimmed by 4 bases and the J gene end by 0 bases; junction bases not matched to a gene: 6. CDR3 DNA sequence: TGTGCCAGCAGTTCCACGGGACAGGGGACCTCCTACGAGCAGTACTTC. Protein product: CASSSTGQGTSYEQYF.

The V call is TRBV2, the J call TRBJ1-6; 7 positions match TRBD1. Germline V gene lookup returns CDR1 SNHLY and CDR2 FYNNEI. Trimming at V came to 5 bases and at J to 5 bases, leaving 9 bases not matched to a gene. CDR3 size: 16 residues. The CDR3 region has the DNA TGTGCCAGCAGTCCATCAGGGGGGTCTAATAATTCACCCCTCCACTTT. Its protein product is CASSPSGGSNNSPLHF.

The chain couples TRBV2 to TRBJ2-7; 8 bases match TRBD2. The germline V gene encodes CDR1 SNHLY and CDR2 FYNNEI. Trimming at V came to 4 bases and at J to 4 bases, leaving 9 bases not matched to a gene. The CDR3 totals 15 residues. CDR3 sequence (DNA): TGTGCCAGCAGTGTAACGGGACTAGGATCGTACGAGCAGTACTTC. It encodes CASSVTGLGSYEQYF.

Comments on this clone: Other nucleotide sequences from this sample produce the same CDR3. The V call is TRBV2, the J call TRBJ1-1; D unclear. Trimming pared 5 bases from V and 1 base from J, leaving 11 bases between. The CDR3 extends over 14 amino acids. From germline, CDR1 is SNHLY and CDR2 FYNNEI. The CDR3 DNA reads as TGTGCCAGCAGTCTCCGGGGTGGGAACACTGAAGCTTTCTTT. Encoded protein: CASSLRGGNTEAFF.

About this clone itself: Distinct nucleotide sequences in the sample also encode this CDR3. The J gene is TRBJ2-7, the V gene TRBV15, with a possible D match to TRBD1 (5 bases). This CDR3 has 13 amino acids. Trimming pared 0 bases from V and 4 bases from J, leaving 7 bases between. Per germline, CDR1 LNHNV and CDR2 YYDKDF (reference sequence). CDR3 sequence (DNA): TGTGCCACCAGCAGAGATCAGGGTTACGAGCAGTACTTC. Its translation: CATSRDQGYEQYF.

This chain joins TRBV6-6 and TRBJ1-4; TRBD1 is a possible D gene (6 bases). V was clipped by 3 bases and J by 0 bases, with 8 bases between them. The CDR3 sequence is 15 residues long. In germline, CDR1 is MNHNY, CDR2 SVGAGI (reference sequence). The CDR3 reads CASSYGQSTNEKLFF. CDR3 DNA: TGTGCCAGCAGTTATGGACAGTCAACTAATGAAAAACTGTTTTTT.

J is TRBJ1-2 and V is TRBV2; D uncertain. The germline gives CDR1 SNHLY, CDR2 FYNNEI. The length of the CDR3 is 15 residues. The V end was cut by 7 bases, the J end by 5 bases, with 20 bases between. For the CDR3, the DNA is TGTGCCAGCACCCGCGCTGGTGAAATCGGGTATGGCTACACCTTC. As protein: CASTRAGEIGYGYTF. Full variable domain (outside the CDR3, taken from reference TRBV2 and TRBJ1-2): EPEVTQTPSHQVTQMGQEVILRCVPISNHLYFYWYRQILGQKVEFLVSFYNNEISEKSEIFDDQFSVERPDGSNFTLKIRSTKLEDSAMYFCASTRAGEIGYGYTFGSGTRLTVV.

With regard to this clone: The same CDR3 can be traced to other DNA sequences in this sample. The genes are TRBV6-5 and TRBJ2-7; 11 bases map to TRBD1. CDR3 size: 15 residues. CDR1 MNHEY and CDR2 SVGAGI come from the germline V gene. V trimming: 6 bases; J trimming: 0 bases; junction bases outside the gene matches: 4. CDR3 DNA: TGTGCCAGCAGAACCGGGACAGGGGGCTCCTACGAGCAGTACTTC. Encoded protein: CASRTGTGGSYEQYF.

The chain carries TRBV6-4 and TRBJ1-2; D might be TRBD1 (5 bases). The CDR3 loop spans 13 amino acids. Trimming stripped 3 bases from V and 0 bases from J, with 5 bases between. Germline CDR1 MRHNA, CDR2 SNTAGT. Written as DNA, the CDR3 is TGTGCCAGCAGTGAGGGGCCTAACTATGGCTACACCTTC. Encoded protein: CASSEGPNYGYTF.

As regards this clone: This same CDR3 is encoded by further DNA sequences in the sample. J is TRBJ2-3 and V is TRBV7-9; the D is unclear. Trimming pared 2 bases from V and 1 base from J, leaving 7 bases between. The germline V gene encodes CDR1 SEHNR and CDR2 FQNEAQ (reference sequence). This CDR3 comprises 14 residues. The CDR3 here is CASSLRQGTDTQYF. The CDR3 DNA sequence: TGTGCCAGCAGCTTACGGCAGGGCACAGATACGCAGTATTTT.

The chain joins TRBV27 to TRBJ2-1; TRBD2 agrees at 11 bases. This CDR3 has 20 residues. The junction had 13 bases not matched to a gene; V was cut back by 1 base and J by 2 bases. CDR1 and CDR2 from the germline V gene are MNHEY and SMNVEV (reference sequence). CDR3 DNA sequence: TGTGCCAGCAGTTTATTAGCTAGCGGGAGGTATCGAACCGCCTACAATGAGCAGTTCTTC. This encodes CASSLLASGRYRTAYNEQFF.

The V call is TRBV6-5, the J call TRBJ1-4; D not certain. Trimming left V 0 bases short and J 6 bases short, with 11 bases between. This CDR3 has 15 residues. Germline V CDR1 and CDR2: MNHEY, SVGAGI. The CDR3 region has the DNA TGTGCCAGCAGTTACTCGGGCGGTGGAGATGAAAAACTGTTTTTT. This sequence encodes CASSYSGGGDEKLFF.

The chain employs TRBV7-2 and TRBJ1-5; D might be TRBD1 (6 bases). The CDR3 is 16 residues long. The V end was cut by 4 bases, the J end by 1 base, with 14 bases between. The germline CDR1 and CDR2 sequences are SGHTA and FQGNSA. CDR3 in DNA: TGTGCCAGCAGCTCATCACAGGGTAAGAGCAATCAGCCCCAGCATTTT. Translation: CASSSSQGKSNQPQHF.

This chain uses TRBV18 with TRBJ2-3; D might be TRBD2 (5 bases). V was shortened by 2 bases and J by 5 bases, with 11 bases between the two germline ends. The CDR3 is made up of 14 amino acids. Germline V gives CDR1 KGHSH, CDR2 LQKENI. CDR3 sequence: CASSPERVRDTQYF. CDR3 DNA: TGTGCCAGCTCACCAGAGAGGGTGCGAGATACGCAGTATTTT.

This chain links TRBV18 with TRBJ2-1; tentative D call: TRBD2 (6 bases). The CDR3 sequence is 15 residues long. The V and J ends lost 3 bases and 3 bases respectively, with 12 bases between them. Germline loops: CDR1 KGHSH, CDR2 LQKENI. CDR3 protein: CASSPPSVIYNEQFF. The CDR3 DNA sequence: TGTGCCAGCTCACCCCCTAGCGTAATCTACAATGAGCAGTTCTTC.

The V gene is TRBV16, the J gene TRBJ2-7; D is possibly TRBD1 or TRBD2 (5 bases each). V was trimmed by 2 bases and J by 7 bases, leaving 15 bases between them. The CDR3 consists of 14 residues. Per the germline V gene, CDR1 is KGHSY and CDR2 is FQNENV. The CDR3 reads CASSQITGLGEQYF. The CDR3 coding sequence is TGTGCCAGCAGCCAAATCACAGGACTTGGGGAGCAGTACTTC.

The chain links TRBV7-2 to TRBJ2-3; maybe TRBD2 (5 bases). Germline CDR1 reads SGHTA; CDR2 reads FQGNSA. V was clipped by 4 bases and J by 0 bases, with 11 bases between them. CDR3 length: 15 residues. The DNA of the CDR3 is TGTGCCAGCAGCTGGAGGTACAGCAGCACAGATACGCAGTATTTT. This translates into CASSWRYSSTDTQYF.

To note about this clone: The same CDR3 also results from other DNA sequences found in this sample. The J gene is TRBJ2-7, the V gene TRBV5-1, with a tentative D call TRBD2 (6 bases). Germline V gene data show CDR1 as SGHRS and CDR2 as YFSETQ. This CDR3 spans 15 amino acids. The germline V and J ends were trimmed by 4 bases and 0 bases, with 14 bases remaining between them. The DNA of the CDR3 is TGCGCCAGCAGCGGGGGGACCGAGAGCTCCTACGAGCAGTACTTC. It translates to CASSGGTESSYEQYF.

The chain has TRBV27 and TRBJ2-2, with 9 bases aligning to TRBD1. CDR3 size: 16 residues. Germline V gives CDR1 MNHEY, CDR2 SMNVEV (reference sequence). Germline trimming cut 6 bases from V and 3 bases from J; bases unmatched to any gene: 8. CDR3 sequence reads: CASSRGTGFYTGELFF. In nucleotides, the CDR3 is TGTGCCAGCAGCAGAGGGACAGGGTTTTACACCGGGGAGCTGTTTTTT.

This rearrangement joins TRBV28 to TRBJ1-6; no definite D call. V gave up 6 bases and J gave up 5 bases, with 14 bases separating them. The CDR3 contains 15 residues. Germline CDR1 MDHEN, CDR2 SYDVKM. The CDR3: CASRPPAGNNSPLHF. The CDR3 DNA follows: TGTGCCAGCAGACCCCCCGCGGGTAATAATTCACCCCTCCACTTT. The complete variable domain, with remaining parts taken from reference TRBV28 and TRBJ1-6, reads DVKVTQSSRYLVKRTGEKVFLECVQDMDHENMFWYRQDPGLGLRLIYFSYDVKMKEKGDIPEGYSVSREKKERFSLILESASTNQTSMYLCASRPPAGNNSPLHFGNGTRLTVT.

The V call is TRBV7-9, the J call TRBJ1-6; D remains ambiguous. The CDR3 is made up of 15 amino acids. V lost 3 bases and J 8 bases, leaving 14 bases between the germline ends. Per germline, CDR1 SEHNR and CDR2 FQNEAQ (reference sequence). The CDR3 coding sequence is TGTGCCAGCAGCTTGGCCGGGGTATCGGATTCACCCCTCCACTTT. Its translation is CASSLAGVSDSPLHF.

The chain couples TRBV11-2 to TRBJ2-4, with D perhaps assigned TRBD1 or TRBD2 (5 bases each). The CDR3 runs to 17 residues. Germline values: CDR1 SGHAT, CDR2 FQNNGV. Trimming cost V 3 bases and J 3 bases, with 18 bases left between them. CDR3 bases: TGTGCCAGCAGCTTCAGGGCAGCGCCCGAGGGCAAAAACATTCAGTACTTC. Translated: CASSFRAAPEGKNIQYF.